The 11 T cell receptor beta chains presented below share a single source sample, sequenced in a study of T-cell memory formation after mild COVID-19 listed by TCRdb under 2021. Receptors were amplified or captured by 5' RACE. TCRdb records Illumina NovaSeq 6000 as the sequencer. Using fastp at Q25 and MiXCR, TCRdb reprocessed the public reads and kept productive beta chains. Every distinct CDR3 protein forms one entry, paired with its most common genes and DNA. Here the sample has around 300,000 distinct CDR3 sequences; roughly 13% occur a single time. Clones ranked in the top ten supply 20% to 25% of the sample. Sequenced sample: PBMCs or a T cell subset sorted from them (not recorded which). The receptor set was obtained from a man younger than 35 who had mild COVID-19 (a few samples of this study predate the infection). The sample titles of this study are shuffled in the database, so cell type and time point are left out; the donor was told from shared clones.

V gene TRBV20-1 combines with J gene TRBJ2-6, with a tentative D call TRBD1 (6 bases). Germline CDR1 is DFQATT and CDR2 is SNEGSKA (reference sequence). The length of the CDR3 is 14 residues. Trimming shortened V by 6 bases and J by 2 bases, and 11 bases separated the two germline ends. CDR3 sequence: CSAPWGPGANVLTF. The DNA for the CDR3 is TGCAGTGCCCCGTGGGGGCCTGGGGCCAACGTCCTGACTTTC.

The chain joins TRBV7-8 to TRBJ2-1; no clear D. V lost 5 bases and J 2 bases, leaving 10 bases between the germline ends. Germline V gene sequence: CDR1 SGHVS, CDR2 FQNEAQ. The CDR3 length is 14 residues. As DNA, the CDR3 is TGTGCCAGCAGCCCCTGGCCCGCCTACAATGAGCAGTTCTTC. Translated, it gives CASSPWPAYNEQFF.

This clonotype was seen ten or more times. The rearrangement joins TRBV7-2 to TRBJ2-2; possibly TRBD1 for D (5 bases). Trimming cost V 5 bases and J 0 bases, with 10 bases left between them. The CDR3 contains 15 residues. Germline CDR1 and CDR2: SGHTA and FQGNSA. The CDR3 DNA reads TGTGCCAGCAGCCCTCAGGGTCCGAACACCGGGGAGCTGTTTTTT. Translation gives CASSPQGPNTGELFF.

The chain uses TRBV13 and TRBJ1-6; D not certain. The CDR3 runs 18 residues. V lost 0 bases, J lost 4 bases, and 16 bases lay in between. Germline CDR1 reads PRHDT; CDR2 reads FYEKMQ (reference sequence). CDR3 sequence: CASSLGSAALTYNSPLHF. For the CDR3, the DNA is TGTGCCAGCAGCTTAGGCTCTGCGGCTCTGACATATAATTCACCCCTCCACTTT. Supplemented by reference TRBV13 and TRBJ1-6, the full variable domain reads AAGVIQSPRHLIKEKRETATLKCYPIPRHDTVYWYQQGPGQDPQFLISFYEKMQSDKGSIPDRFSAQQFSDYHSELNMSSLELGDSALYFCASSLGSAALTYNSPLHFGNGTRLTVT.

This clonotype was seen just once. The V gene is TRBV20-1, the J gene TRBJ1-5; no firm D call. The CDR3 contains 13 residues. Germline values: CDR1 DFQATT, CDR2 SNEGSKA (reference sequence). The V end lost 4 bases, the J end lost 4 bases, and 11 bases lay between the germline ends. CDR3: CSATDTPNQPQHF. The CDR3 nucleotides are TGCAGTGCTACCGACACCCCGAATCAGCCCCAGCATTTT.

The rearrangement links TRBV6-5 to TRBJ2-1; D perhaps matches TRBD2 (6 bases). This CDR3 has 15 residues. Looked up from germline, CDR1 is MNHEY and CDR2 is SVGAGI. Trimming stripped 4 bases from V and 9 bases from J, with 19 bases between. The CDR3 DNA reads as TGTGCCAGCAGTTCCCTCAGGCGGGGCCGAGGTGAGCAGTTCTTC. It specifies CASSSLRRGRGEQFF.

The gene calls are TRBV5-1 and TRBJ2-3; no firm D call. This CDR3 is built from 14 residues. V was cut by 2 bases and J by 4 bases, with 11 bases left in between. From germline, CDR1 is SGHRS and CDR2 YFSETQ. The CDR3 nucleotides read TGCGCCAGCAGCTTAAGTCAGCAGGCAGATACGCAGTATTTT. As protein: CASSLSQQADTQYF.

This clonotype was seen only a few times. CDR3 amino acids: CSARFRGYNSPLHF. The CDR3 DNA is TGCAGTGCTAGATTCAGGGGATACAATTCACCCCTCCACTTT. The chain combines TRBV20-1 with TRBJ1-6, with D tentatively TRBD1 (6 bases). CDR3 size: 14 residues. V dropped 2 bases and J dropped 7 bases, with 12 bases sitting between them. CDR1 is DFQATT and CDR2 is SNEGSKA in the germline V gene (reference sequence).

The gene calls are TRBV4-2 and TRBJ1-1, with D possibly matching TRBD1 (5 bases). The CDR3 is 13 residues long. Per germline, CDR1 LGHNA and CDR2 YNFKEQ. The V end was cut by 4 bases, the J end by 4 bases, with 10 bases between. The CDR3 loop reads CASSRGGSTEAFF. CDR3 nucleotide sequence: TGTGCCAGCAGCCGGGGGGGTTCCACTGAAGCTTTCTTT.

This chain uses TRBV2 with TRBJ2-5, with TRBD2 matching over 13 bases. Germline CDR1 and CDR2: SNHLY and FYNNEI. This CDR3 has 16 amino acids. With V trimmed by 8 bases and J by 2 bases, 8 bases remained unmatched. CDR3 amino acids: CASLLAGGFLQETQYF. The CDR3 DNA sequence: TGTGCCAGCCTACTAGCGGGGGGGTTTCTACAAGAGACCCAGTACTTC. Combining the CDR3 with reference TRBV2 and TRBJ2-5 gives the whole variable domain EPEVTQTPSHQVTQMGQEVILRCVPISNHLYFYWYRQILGQKVEFLVSFYNNEISEKSEIFDDQFSVERPDGSNFTLKIRSTKLEDSAMYFCASLLAGGFLQETQYFGPGTRLLVL.

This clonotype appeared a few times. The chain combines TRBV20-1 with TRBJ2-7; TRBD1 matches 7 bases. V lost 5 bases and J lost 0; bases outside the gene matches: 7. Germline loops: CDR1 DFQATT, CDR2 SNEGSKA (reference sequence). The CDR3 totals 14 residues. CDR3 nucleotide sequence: TGCAGTGCTGTGGACAGGACAAGCTCCTACGAGCAGTACTTC. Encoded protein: CSAVDRTSSYEQYF.